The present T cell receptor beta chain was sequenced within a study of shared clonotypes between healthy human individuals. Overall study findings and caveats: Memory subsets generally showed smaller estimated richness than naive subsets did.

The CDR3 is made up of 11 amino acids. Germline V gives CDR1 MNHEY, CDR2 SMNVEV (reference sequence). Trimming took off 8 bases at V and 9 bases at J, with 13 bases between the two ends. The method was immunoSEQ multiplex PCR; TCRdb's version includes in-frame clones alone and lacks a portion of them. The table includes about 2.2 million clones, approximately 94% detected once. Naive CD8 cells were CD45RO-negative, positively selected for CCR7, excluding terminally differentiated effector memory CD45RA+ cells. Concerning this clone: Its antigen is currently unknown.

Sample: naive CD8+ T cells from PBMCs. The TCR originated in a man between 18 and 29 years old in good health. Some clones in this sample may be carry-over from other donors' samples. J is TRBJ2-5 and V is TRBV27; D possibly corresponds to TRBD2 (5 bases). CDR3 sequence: CASGLGGSQYF. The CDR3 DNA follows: TGTGCCAGCGGACTTGGTGGGTCCCAGTACTTC.